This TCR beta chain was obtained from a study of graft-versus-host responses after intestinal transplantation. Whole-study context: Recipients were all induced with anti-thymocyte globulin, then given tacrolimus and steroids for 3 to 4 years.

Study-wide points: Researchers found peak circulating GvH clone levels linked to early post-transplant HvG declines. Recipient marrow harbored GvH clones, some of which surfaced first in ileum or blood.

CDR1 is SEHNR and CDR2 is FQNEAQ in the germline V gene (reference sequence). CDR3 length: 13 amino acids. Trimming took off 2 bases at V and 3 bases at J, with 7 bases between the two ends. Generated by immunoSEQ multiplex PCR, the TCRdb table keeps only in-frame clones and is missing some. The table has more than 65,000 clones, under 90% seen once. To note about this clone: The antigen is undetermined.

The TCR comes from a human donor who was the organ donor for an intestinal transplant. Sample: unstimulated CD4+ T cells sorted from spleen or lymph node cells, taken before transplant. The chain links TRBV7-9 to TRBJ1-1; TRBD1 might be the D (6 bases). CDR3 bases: TGTGCCAGCAGCTTAAAGGGGGACACTGAAGCTTTCTTT. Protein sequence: CASSLKGDTEAFF.